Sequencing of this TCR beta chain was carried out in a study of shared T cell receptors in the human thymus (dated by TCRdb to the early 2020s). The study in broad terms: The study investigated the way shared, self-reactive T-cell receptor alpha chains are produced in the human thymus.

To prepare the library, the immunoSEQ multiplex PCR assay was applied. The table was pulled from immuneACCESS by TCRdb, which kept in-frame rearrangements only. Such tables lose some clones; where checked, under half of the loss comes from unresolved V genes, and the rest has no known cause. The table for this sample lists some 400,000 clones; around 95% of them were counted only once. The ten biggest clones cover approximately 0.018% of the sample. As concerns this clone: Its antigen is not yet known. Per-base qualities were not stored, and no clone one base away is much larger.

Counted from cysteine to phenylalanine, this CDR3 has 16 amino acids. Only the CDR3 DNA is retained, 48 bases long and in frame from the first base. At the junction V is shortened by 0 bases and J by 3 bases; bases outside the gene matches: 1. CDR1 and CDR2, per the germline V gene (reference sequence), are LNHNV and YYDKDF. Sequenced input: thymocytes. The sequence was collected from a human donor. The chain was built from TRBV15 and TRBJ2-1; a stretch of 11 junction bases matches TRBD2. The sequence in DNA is TGTGCCACCAGCAGAGAGACTAGCGGGGTCTACAATGAGCAGTTCTTC. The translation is CATSRETSGVYNEQFF.